This T cell receptor (beta chain) derives from a study of CD8 T cells in ankylosing spondylitis. The study's findings and limits: Reactive arthritis synovial fluid and blood were previously reported to contain some motif variants. The authors reported significant enrichment of disease-linked clones in matched ankylosing spondylitis synovial fluid. Ankylosing spondylitis blood seemed to carry a telltale TCR beta motif made of eight highly homologous variants.

Germline CDR1 and CDR2: MNHEY and SVGAGI. The CDR3 totals 12 residues. V was pared by 5 bases and J by 15 bases, with 17 bases between. About this clonotype itself: As yet, its antigen is unknown.

Using quantitative 5'-RACE with molecular barcodes, the authors made TCR beta libraries. TCRdb recomputed calls from the 5' RACE reads with MiXCR, one row per CDR3 protein. Here the sample spans 150,000 to 200,000 distinct CDR3 sequences, about 20% being singletons. This chain uses TRBV6-5 with TRBJ2-1; a weak D match, TRBD1 (6 bases). The sample taken for sequencing was blood, either unsorted or a sorted T cell fraction (not recorded which). The source of this sequence is a male donor under 30 with ankylosing spondylitis or in good health (not recorded which). The CDR3 here is CASSELRGYAFF. The CDR3 nucleotides read TGTGCCAGCAGTGAACTCAGGGGCTATGCGTTCTTC.